The 8 T cell receptor beta chains reported below all come from one sample, sequenced in a study of radiotherapy plus CTLA-4 blockade in lung cancer. The method was immunoSEQ multiplex PCR; TCRdb's version includes in-frame clones alone and lacks a portion of them. This table holds 55,000 to 70,000 clones, around 79% found once. Sample: peripheral blood, taken from a patient treated with radiotherapy plus ipilimumab. These receptors were obtained from a human donor with non-small cell lung cancer who had a complete response to radiotherapy plus ipilimumab.

The rearrangement uses TRBV6-6 and TRBJ2-5; possible D gene TRBD1, 6 bases. Germline values: CDR1 MNHNY, CDR2 SVGAGI (reference sequence). V lost 8 bases and J lost 1, with 14 bases in between. This CDR3 contains 14 residues. The CDR3 DNA reads as TGTGCCAGCTCTGGGACAACGGTCCAAGAGACCCAGTACTTC. It is translated as CASSGTTVQETQYF.

This clone has only one observation. This chain joins TRBV28 and TRBJ1-2; D perhaps matches TRBD1 (6 bases). Germline V CDR1 and CDR2: MDHEN, SYDVKM. Trimming cost V 6 bases and J 12 bases, with 20 bases left between them. The CDR3 has 13 residues. For the CDR3, the DNA is TGTGCCAGCAGAAAGACCCCAGGGGCCCGTAACACCTTC. It encodes CASRKTPGARNTF.

CDR3 sequence reads: CASSSHRGGNSPLHF. CDR3 in DNA: TGTGCCAGCAGTTCCCACAGGGGCGGCAATTCACCCCTCCACTTT. The chain has TRBV27 and TRBJ1-6, with 7 bases fitting TRBD1. The CDR3 length is 15 residues. Germline V gene data show CDR1 as MNHEY and CDR2 as SMNVEV (reference sequence). The trim removed 4 bases at V and 7 bases at J, leaving 7 bases unmatched.

This clone was recorded once. This chain connects TRBV5-4 to TRBJ1-2; 8 nucleotides align to TRBD1. J gave up 7 bases and V 3 bases, and 5 bases lay outside the gene matches. From germline, CDR1 is SGHNT and CDR2 YYREEE (reference sequence). The CDR3 sequence is 13 residues long. The DNA of the CDR3 is TGTGCCAGCAGCTACGACAGGGGTCGTGGCTACACCTTC. The encoded protein is CASSYDRGRGYTF.

J is TRBJ1-1 and V is TRBV11-3, with D possibly TRBD1 on 5 matching bases. Germline V gene data show CDR1 as SGHNT and CDR2 as YENEEA. The CDR3 extends over 13 amino acids. Trimming left V 7 bases short and J 1 base short, with 10 bases between. The CDR3 bases are TGTGCCAGCACCCCTGACAGGAACACTGAAGCTTTCTTT. It codes for CASTPDRNTEAFF.

The chain carries TRBV2 and TRBJ1-2, with 7 bases lining up with TRBD1. Germline V gives CDR1 SNHLY, CDR2 FYNNEI. This CDR3 spans 12 amino acids. Trimming cost V 6 bases and J 4 bases; bases outside gene matches: 2. CDR3 in DNA: TGTGCCAGCAGGGGACAGATCTATGGCTACACCTTC. Amino acids: CASRGQIYGYTF.

The V gene is TRBV7-6, the J gene TRBJ1-6; the match to TRBD1 covers 10 bases. The CDR3 extends over 19 amino acids. Germline CDR1 and CDR2: SGHVS and FNYEAQ. V shed 4 bases and J 10 bases; nucleotides not matched to a gene: 19. The CDR3 DNA reads TGTGCCAGCAGCTCGGTAGGGACAGGGGATAGGAGAGAATTCTCACCCCTCCACTTT. The encoded protein is CASSSVGTGDRREFSPLHF.

The V gene is TRBV19, the J gene TRBJ1-1; a weak D match, TRBD1 (5 bases). Trimming pared 10 bases from V and 3 bases from J, leaving 15 bases between. Germline loops: CDR1 LNHDA, CDR2 SQIVND (reference sequence). CDR3 size: 13 residues. The chain's CDR3 is CATRLGGDTEAFF. The CDR3, as DNA: TGTGCCACCCGACTGGGGGGAGACACTGAAGCTTTCTTT.